The source of this T cell receptor (beta chain) is a study of early T cells in non-severe SARS-CoV-2 infection. TCRdb called the 5' RACE reads again in MiXCR, with one record for every CDR3 protein. The sample yields 25,000 to 30,000 distinct CDR3 sequences, roughly 4% seen once. This CDR3 has 11 residues. Germline CDR1 SQVTM, CDR2 ANQGSEA. The V gene lost 5 bases and the J gene lost 13 bases, with 14 bases spanning the gap. The V gene is TRBV29-1, the J gene TRBJ1-4; D gene unclear. The sample comprised whole blood. The origin of this receptor is an adult who was a healthcare worker with PCR-confirmed SARS-CoV-2 infection or an uninfected control (not recorded which). This CDR3 reads CSVLQGRGLFF. CDR3 coding DNA: TGCAGCGTTTTGCAAGGCCGGGGACTGTTTTTT.